Here is one T cell receptor (beta chain) with its context. What antigen it recognizes has not been identified. Within one base of it there is no much larger clone, and no base qualities were kept. This sample stems from a study of blood T cell repertoires in COVID-19 (dated by TCRdb to between 2020 and 2021). The study in broad terms: The collaborator samples originated in the United States, Italy and Spain and spanned the acute and convalescent phases of COVID-19. The prospective study material was composed of cDNA or gDNA derived from T cells, B-cell-depleted T cells, or PBMCs. Subjects who had been exposed to COVID-19, were actively infected with it, or had recovered from it provided the deeply sampled blood TCRbeta repertoires that made up the dataset. The repertoires were released in a freely available public database meant as a resource for research on the immune response to SARS-CoV-2. The samples were drawn from the first 160 participants of the ongoing ImmuneRACE study and from roughly 1,300 subjects provided by 6 global collaborators. Nearly every sample came with metadata listing a de-identified subject ID, COVID-19 status, age in years and sex. Where HLA class I and class II types were available, the types were taken from metadata supplied by the sample provider, not from assay-based typing. Summary of the overall study and its limitations: The amount of clinical and demographic metadata varied by source and participant and was provided uncurated.

In the prospective study, participants were roughly 18 to 100 years old, resided in about two dozen geographic areas of the United States, and were enrolled through a virtual design. To assign participants to cohorts, the prospective study relied on clinical history that participants themselves reported in a screening survey and a study questionnaire. A participant counted as exposed if, within 2 weeks of entering the study, that participant had been in contact with someone who had a PCR-confirmed or clinician-diagnosed COVID-19 case. Mobile phlebotomists in the prospective study collected whole blood, serum and a nasopharyngeal or oropharyngeal swab from every participant. Prospective study participants could optionally give additional blood draws and questionnaires over an approximately 2-month period. Before DNA extraction, blood samples from the prospective study were shipped at room temperature or frozen.

TCRbeta CDR3 regions were amplified from genomic DNA by means of the immunoSEQ Assay, a bias-controlled multiplex PCR. The study's processing was this. Nucleated cell counts per sample were estimated from amplification of reference gene primers within the assay. To quantify the absolute abundance of each unique TCRbeta CDR3 rearrangement, sequence reads were collapsed and filtered. For each sample, productive Simpson clonality was calculated as the square root of Simpson's diversity index over productive rearrangements. In TCRdb, the immuneACCESS table is reduced to in-frame sequences with V and J assigned. These tables do not hold every clone; where another copy was compared, an unresolved V gene accounts for under half, and the others remain unexplained. V and J calls and clone size are given by that table; D and trimming were obtained from the DNA. The sample table records 300,000 or so clones; 85% to 90% of these occur just once. The ten largest clones represent 2.5% to 3.5% of the sample.

The CDR3 holds 17 amino acids from the cysteine to the phenylalanine. The read is trimmed to its CDR3 DNA, 51 bases read in frame from base 1. CDR1 and CDR2 are drawn from the germline V gene (reference sequence): LNHDA, SQIVND. Trimming at the junction amounts to 1 base on V and 8 bases on J, and the germline ends lie 23 bases apart. This sequence uses TRBV19 and TRBJ1-2; the D gene remains uncertain. The sequence derives from a woman aged 45 to 65 who had been exposed to COVID-19. Sequenced input: PBMCs or T cells enriched from blood (not recorded which). The CDR3 amino acid sequence is: CASSIAPTRSAYSGYTF. The sequence in DNA is TGTGCCAGTAGTATAGCCCCGACACGTTCGGCATACTCGGGCTACACCTTC.